Sequencing of this TCR beta chain was carried out in a study of cytomegalovirus exposure and HLA in healthy donors. Looking at the study overall: An earlier analysis identified 120 million or so unique TCR beta sequences in about 200 million T cells. Study-wide results and limits: Later examination showed HLA-associated TCR beta chains had greater clonal expansion than equally common others. Within an earlier analysis, most TCR beta V segments proved productive either about 87% or about 30% of the time. Upon later analysis, TCR association rates were observed to vary by HLA locus, being highest for DRB1 and lowest for HLA-C.

Notes on this clone: Its antigen is currently unknown.

The V gene lost 6 bases and the J gene lost 2 bases, with 14 bases spanning the gap. This CDR3 has 14 amino acids. The V gene's germline CDR1 is MNHEY and CDR2 SMNVEV (reference sequence). With 60 Vbeta and 13 Jbeta primers, the PCR was carried out. Clones were read by immunoSEQ multiplex PCR, and TCRdb kept only the in-frame ones, dropping some. The sample lists approximately 170,000 clones; 79% were seen once. The receptor comes from a woman aged 45 to 65 in good health and CMV-seronegative. V gene TRBV27 combines with J gene TRBJ2-7, with TRBD1 as a possible D gene (5 bases). The source material was PBMCs. In DNA, the CDR3 is TGTGCCAGCAGCCGCACAGGTACTCCCTACGAGCAGTACTTC. Residues: CASSRTGTPYEQYF.